The entry below describes one T cell receptor beta chain. The antigen is undetermined. This sample stems from a study of cytomegalovirus exposure and HLA in healthy donors. Findings and caveats of the study: The Asian-associated ancestry cluster reportedly had fewer N-insertions than the approximately 700-donor mean in a later analysis. Specific recognition of CMV antigens was confirmed in vitro for a few chains (all CMV-associated).

CDR3 length: 11 amino acids. The ends were cut back, 5 bases at V and 11 bases at J, with 11 bases in the middle. Germline lookup yields CDR1 MGHRA and CDR2 YSYEKL. PCR primers comprised 60 Vbeta and 13 Jbeta primers. Produced via immunoSEQ multiplex PCR; TCRdb's table is partial and in-frame only. The sample consists of 75,000 to 100,000 clones, 65% to 85% of them appearing once. The sequence was obtained from a middle-aged man in good health and CMV-seronegative. This rearrangement joins TRBV4-1 to TRBJ2-3; D is ambiguous. Sequenced material: PBMCs. As DNA, the CDR3 is TGCGCCAGCAGCTTTAACGGGTTGCAGTATTTT. This gives the protein CASSFNGLQYF.